Below are 14 T cell receptor beta chains sequenced from a single sample in a study of cytomegalovirus exposure and HLA in healthy donors. 13 Jbeta primers and 60 Vbeta primers were used for the PCR. Profiled with immunoSEQ multiplex PCR; TCRdb holds only in-frame clones, not every one. Among about 250,000 clones listed, roughly two thirds were seen once. The sample was PBMCs. The origin of the receptors is a female donor in good health and CMV-seronegative.

This clone was detected a few times. V usage is TRBV10-3 and J usage is TRBJ2-7, with 7 bases that match TRBD1. The V segment lost 9 bases and the J segment 0 bases; nucleotides outside the gene matches: 2. The germline gives CDR1 ENHRY, CDR2 SYGVKD. CDR3 length: 12 residues. The CDR3 nucleotides are TGTGCCATGAGGGACAGCTCCTACGAGCAGTACTTC. Its translation: CAMRDSSYEQYF.

The chain recombines TRBV7-2 with TRBJ1-3, with 11 bases fitting TRBD1. V shed 5 bases and J 1 base; nucleotides not matched to a gene: 7. Germline CDR1 and CDR2: SGHTA and FQGNSA. The CDR3 is made up of 17 amino acids. CDR3 nucleotides: TGTGCCAGCAGCCAGGGACAGGGGGTTGTGTCTGGAAACACCATATATTTT. It translates to CASSQGQGVVSGNTIYF.

The CDR3 loop reads CASSYKRTGELFF. The CDR3 DNA reads as TGTGCCAGCAGTTATAAGAGAACCGGGGAGCTGTTTTTT. This rearrangement joins TRBV6-5 to TRBJ2-2; D not resolved. The germline V gene has CDR1 MNHEY and CDR2 SVGAGI. The CDR3 length is 13 residues. V gave up 3 bases and J gave up 5 bases, with 7 bases separating them.

Remarks on this clone: A far bigger clonotype differs at one base, so this is likely a read error. The sample holds other DNA sequences that translate to the same CDR3. The gene calls are TRBV27 and TRBJ2-7; a weak D match, TRBD1 (5 bases). Trimming pared 4 bases from V and 3 bases from J, leaving 7 bases between. CDR1 and CDR2 (germline): MNHEY, SMNVEV (reference sequence). This CDR3 has 12 amino acids. This CDR3 reads CASSSDSYEQYF. Written as DNA, the CDR3 is TGTGCCAGCAGTTCAGACAGCTACGAGCAGTACTTC.

The V call is TRBV19, the J call TRBJ2-5, with 9 bases fitting TRBD2. The assigned J gene may be wrong: the sequence end matches TRBJ2-7 better. Germline CDR1 reads LNHDA; CDR2 reads SQIVND (reference sequence). The CDR3 runs to 15 residues. In nucleotides, the CDR3 is TGTGCCAGTAGTATCCGAGCGGGAGGTACCTACGAGCAGTACTTC. The encoded protein is CASSIRAGGTYEQYF.

The chain couples TRBV6-5 to TRBJ2-2; 7 positions match TRBD2. CDR3 length equals 15 residues. Per germline, CDR1 MNHEY and CDR2 SVGAGI. Trimming at V came to 5 bases and at J to 5 bases, leaving 8 bases not matched to a gene. CDR3 bases: TGTGCCAGCAGTCTTAAGACTAGCCGAACCGGGGAGCTGTTTTTT. This translates into CASSLKTSRTGELFF.

The sample holds one count of this clone. This chain joins TRBV7-9 and TRBJ2-3, with TRBD2 matching 11 bases. Germline CDR1 and CDR2: SEHNR and FQNEAQ (reference sequence). The J segment lost 3 bases and the V segment lost 0 bases, leaving 2 bases of the junction unmatched. The CDR3 length is 16 residues. The CDR3 DNA sequence: TGTGCCAGCAGCTTAGCCCTAGCGGGAGGTACAGATACGCAGTATTTT. As protein: CASSLALAGGTDTQYF.

This sequence joins TRBV28 and TRBJ2-5; D not certain. The germline V gene encodes CDR1 MDHEN and CDR2 SYDVKM. This CDR3 comprises 13 residues. Trimming shortened V by 9 bases and J by 0 bases, and 11 bases separated the two germline ends. Here the CDR3 DNA reads TGTGCCAGTAAGCGACCCCACCAAGAGACCCAGTACTTC. Its translation is CASKRPHQETQYF.

On this clone: Other nucleotide sequences in the sample specify the same CDR3. The rearrangement uses TRBV6-1 and TRBJ1-1; D may be TRBD1 (5 bases). The germline V and J ends were trimmed by 0 bases and 5 bases, with 10 bases remaining between them. This CDR3 has 14 amino acids. The germline gives CDR1 MNHNS, CDR2 SASEGT. The CDR3 is CASSEAGGRTEAFF. The CDR3 DNA reads TGTGCCAGCAGTGAAGCGGGGGGGAGGACTGAAGCTTTCTTT.

A few counts support this clone. The chain combines TRBV9 with TRBJ2-7; TRBD1 matches at 9 bases. Germline CDR1 is SGDLS and CDR2 is YYNGEE. V lost 3 bases to trimming and J lost 2 bases; unmatched junction nucleotides: 9. The CDR3 extends over 16 amino acids. CDR3 loop: CASSAGTGGKAYEQYF. The CDR3 DNA reads TGTGCCAGCAGCGCAGGCACAGGGGGCAAGGCCTACGAGCAGTACTTC.

This clone was found a few times. The J gene is TRBJ2-7, the V gene TRBV11-3; TRBD2 aligns across 8 bases. Germline V gene data show CDR1 as SGHNT and CDR2 as YENEEA. With V trimmed by 6 bases and J by 2 bases, 3 bases remained unmatched. The CDR3 runs to 13 residues. CDR3: CASSWGLAYEQYF. CDR3 DNA: TGTGCCAGCAGTTGGGGACTAGCCTACGAGCAGTACTTC.

The rearrangement links TRBV7-3 to TRBJ2-2, with 15 positions matching TRBD2. Germline V gene data show CDR1 as SGHTA and CDR2 as FQGTGA. The V segment lost 5 bases and the J segment 8 bases; nucleotides outside the gene matches: 3. This CDR3 comprises 15 residues. The CDR3 protein is CASSAGLAGGGELFF. The CDR3 DNA sequence: TGTGCCAGCAGCGCCGGACTAGCGGGAGGGGGGGAGCTGTTTTTT.

This chain connects TRBV4-1 to TRBJ1-1; 8 nucleotides align to TRBD1. CDR1 and CDR2 (germline): MGHRA, YSYEKL. The CDR3 runs 17 residues. V lost 3 bases, J lost 1 base, and 10 bases stayed unmatched. CDR3 coding DNA: TGCGCCAGCAGCCAGCGGCAGGGGGCGGGTCGGAACACTGAAGCTTTCTTT. It is translated as CASSQRQGAGRNTEAFF.

The rearrangement links TRBV5-6 to TRBJ2-1; D uncertain. There are 14 residues in the CDR3. Trimming took 2 bases from V and 13 from J, leaving 19 bases between them. CDR1 SGHDT and CDR2 YYEEEE come from the germline V gene. CDR3 residues: CASSFWADQETQFF. The CDR3 bases are TGTGCCAGCAGCTTTTGGGCAGACCAAGAGACCCAGTTCTTC.